This section outlines one TCR beta chain sequence together with its context. The data originate from a study of blood T cell repertoires in COVID-19. The overall study: Sites in the United States, Italy and Spain provided acute and convalescent COVID-19 samples. T cells, B-cell-depleted T cells, or PBMCs supplied cDNA or gDNA.

V shed 1 base and J 4 bases; nucleotides not matched to a gene: 7. The germline V gene has CDR1 MNHNS and CDR2 SASEGT. This CDR3 spans 16 amino acids. Under the authors' procedure: Reference gene primer amplification in the assay estimated nucleated cell counts. The assay was immunoSEQ multiplex PCR, and TCRdb's table has in-frame clones only and misses some. The V and J calls and the clone size are those of that table, but D and trimming were determined from the DNA. In the table there are 150,000 to 200,000 clones, 70% to 90% of which are singletons. This chain uses TRBV6-1 with TRBJ2-7, with 10 positions matching TRBD1. Material: peripheral blood. The clonotype comes from a man in his fifties or sixties with acute or convalescent COVID-19. Here the CDR3 DNA reads TGTGCCAGCAGTGAAGACCCGGGACAGGGGATTTACGAGCAGTACTTC. It is translated as CASSEDPGQGIYEQYF.